The 14 T cell receptor beta chains reported below all come from one sample, sequenced in a study of T-cell reconstitution after alpha-beta-depleted transplantation in children. Unique molecular identifiers were used to barcode this TCRbeta library. TCRdb re-analysed the PCR reads in MiXCR, keeping a single row per CDR3 protein. The table records about 490,000 distinct CDR3 sequences, over 9.5% of them present only once. Here the sequenced sample was PBMCs, taken before TCRalphabeta/CD19-depleted stem cell transplant. The receptors shown here come from a child aged 2 to 10 with inherited bone marrow failure, due to receive a stem cell transplant.

At least ten counts were recorded for this clonotype. The chain carries TRBV29-1 and TRBJ1-2; D is unclear. This CDR3 is 12 amino acids long. CDR1 and CDR2 (germline): SQVTM, ANQGSEA. V dropped 0 bases and J dropped 5 bases, with 7 bases sitting between them. In nucleotides, the CDR3 is TGCAGCGTTGAAGAGGCGGGGTATGGCTACACCTTC. This codes for CSVEEAGYGYTF.

This clonotype was observed at least ten times. The chain joins TRBV12-3 or TRBV12-4 to TRBJ2-3, with 8 nucleotides matching TRBD2. CDR3 length: 15 amino acids. Trimming cost V 3 bases and J 1 base; bases outside gene matches: 3. CDR3 region: CASSFREGRTDTQYF. The CDR3 DNA is TGTGCCAGCAGTTTCCGGGAGGGCCGCACAGATACGCAGTATTTT.

The gene calls are TRBV3-1 and TRBJ2-5, with TRBD2 as a possible D gene (6 bases). Germline values: CDR1 LGHDT, CDR2 YNNKEL (reference sequence). There are 14 residues in the CDR3. Trimming took 7 bases from V and 5 from J, leaving 17 bases between them. The CDR3 loop reads CASNPTSSVETQYF. The CDR3, as DNA: TGTGCCAGCAACCCGACTAGTTCTGTTGAGACCCAGTACTTC.

The sample holds many counts of this clonotype. The chain joins TRBV29-1 to TRBJ2-5, with 9 bases aligning to TRBD2. The germline CDR1 and CDR2 sequences are SQVTM and ANQGSEA. This CDR3 is 15 amino acids long. V shed 4 bases, J shed 5 bases, and the junction held 11 bases outside the gene matches. CDR3 bases: TGCAGCGTTGTGAGGAATTTAGCGGGAGTGGAGACCCAGTACTTC. As protein: CSVVRNLAGVETQYF.

This clonotype was counted only a few times. The chain carries TRBV6-1 and TRBJ2-7; a weak D match, TRBD1 (5 bases). The CDR3 runs 14 residues. Germline V gene lookup returns CDR1 MNHNS and CDR2 SASEGT. Trimming stripped 5 bases from V and 4 bases from J, with 15 bases between. CDR3 DNA: TGTGCCAGCAGTCTCAGACCTGACAGTTACGAGCAGTACTTC. The encoded protein is CASSLRPDSYEQYF.

DNA for the CDR3: TGTGCCAGCACTCTGCACGGGGAAGCGGGAGGATCGGGCAATAATGAGCAGTTCTTC. Protein sequence: CASTLHGEAGGSGNNEQFF. The V gene is TRBV12-3 or TRBV12-4, the J gene TRBJ2-1; 9 nucleotides line up with TRBD2. CDR3 size: 19 residues. The V gene end was trimmed by 7 bases and the J gene end by 7 bases; junction bases not matched to a gene: 23.

To note about this clonotype: Given a much more abundant clone one base away, this may be a read error. The chain is built from TRBV7-8 and TRBJ1-4; D possibly corresponds to TRBD1 (6 bases). CDR1 and CDR2 (germline): SGHVS, FQNEAQ. The CDR3 extends over 15 amino acids. V lost 5 bases and J lost 5, with 15 bases in between. The CDR3 DNA sequence: TGTGCCAGCAGCCCCCCACCCAGGGGCAATGAAAAACTGTTTTTT. Protein: CASSPPPRGNEKLFF.

The table lists this clonotype with many counts. The rearrangement joins TRBV11-1 to TRBJ2-5; 15 positions match TRBD2. This CDR3 has 18 residues. V shed 5 bases and J 1 base; nucleotides not matched to a gene: 8. Germline CDR1 and CDR2: SGHAT and FQDESV (reference sequence). The CDR3 is CASSPGTSGRHSQETQYF. CDR3 DNA: TGTGCCAGCAGCCCTGGGACTAGCGGGAGGCATTCCCAAGAGACCCAGTACTTC.

In this sample, this clonotype turned up many times. The V gene is TRBV13, the J gene TRBJ2-4; tentative D call: TRBD1 (6 bases). Trimming left V 5 bases short and J 1 base short, with 12 bases between. CDR1 is PRHDT and CDR2 is FYEKMQ in the germline V gene (reference sequence). The CDR3 spans 15 residues. This CDR3 reads CASSTSTGAKNIQYF. CDR3 DNA: TGTGCCAGCAGCACCTCTACAGGGGCCAAAAACATTCAGTACTTC.

This clonotype has a handful of counts. V gene TRBV30 combines with J gene TRBJ2-7; 9 bases fit TRBD1. Per the germline V gene, CDR1 is GTSNPN and CDR2 is SVGIG (reference sequence). This CDR3 contains 13 residues. Trimming cost V 5 bases and J 7 bases; bases outside gene matches: 9. The CDR3 here is CAWDYRGLGEQYF. The CDR3 DNA reads TGTGCCTGGGACTACAGGGGGCTTGGAGAGCAGTACTTC.

This clonotype came up many times. The chain recombines TRBV20-1 with TRBJ1-2; D remains unclear. In germline, CDR1 is DFQATT, CDR2 SNEGSKA (reference sequence). The CDR3 sequence is 14 residues long. Trimming took 2 bases from V and 10 from J, leaving 20 bases between them. CDR3 sequence reads: CSARKVGVARFYTF. CDR3 sequence (DNA): TGCAGTGCTAGAAAGGTCGGCGTCGCTAGGTTCTACACCTTC.

The table lists this clonotype with many counts. V usage is TRBV18 and J usage is TRBJ2-7; 8 nucleotides align to TRBD1. The CDR3 runs to 15 residues. Per the germline V gene, CDR1 is KGHSH and CDR2 is LQKENI. Germline trimming cut 2 bases from V and 3 bases from J; bases unmatched to any gene: 6. CDR3 bases: TGTGCCAGCTCACCAACCCGGACAGGGCTCTACGAGCAGTACTTC. It specifies CASSPTRTGLYEQYF.

This clonotype showed up many times. The V and J genes are TRBV5-5 and TRBJ1-4; 9 positions agree with TRBD1. There are 15 residues in the CDR3. Looked up from germline, CDR1 is SGHKS and CDR2 is YYEKEE (reference sequence). The V segment lost 2 bases and the J segment 3 bases; nucleotides outside the gene matches: 2. In DNA form, the CDR3 reads TGTGCCAGCAGCTTCCGGGACAGGGCTAATGAAAAACTGTTTTTT. Translation: CASSFRDRANEKLFF.

This clonotype was seen repeatedly, ten times or more. The chain couples TRBV28 to TRBJ1-6, with 7 bases fitting TRBD1. With 4 bases clipped from V and 9 bases from J, the junction kept 9 bases outside the gene matches. The length of the CDR3 is 15 residues. Germline V CDR1 and CDR2: MDHEN, SYDVKM. CDR3 nucleotide sequence: TGTGCCAGCAGTTGGGGACAGCCCTTTGGTTCACCCCTCCACTTT. Protein sequence: CASSWGQPFGSPLHF.